Listed below are T cell receptor beta chains from one sample, sequenced in a study of T cell responses to AZD1222 COVID-19 vaccine. The assay was immunoSEQ multiplex PCR, and TCRdb's table has in-frame clones only and misses some. The sample yields more than 75,000 clones, 88% seen once. The specimen was peripheral blood, collected 28 days after the second AZD1222 dose. Receptor source: an adult who received the AZD1222 COVID-19 vaccine. CDR3s include the opening cysteine and the closing phenylalanine or tryptophan. Fields, in order: CDR3 protein, CDR3 DNA, D gene, V gene, clone size, J gene. The D gene is left open where the match is weak. Size is omitted from some rows. Given values are once, few, many or a class for expanded clones.

cdr3_aa: CASTKPHTYEQYF
cdr3_nt: TGTGCCAGCACCAAGCCCCACACCTACGAGCAGTACTTC
d_call: NA
v_call: TRBV6-5
clone_size: NA
j_call: TRBJ2-7

cdr3_aa: CASSIEVGGSYGYTF
cdr3_nt: TGTGCCAGTAGTATAGAGGTCGGGGGAAGCTATGGCTACACCTTC
d_call: NA
v_call: TRBV19
clone_size: once
j_call: TRBJ1-2

cdr3_aa: CASSPGQVITGEQYF
cdr3_nt: TGTGCCAGCAGCCCGGGACAGGTGATTACTGGGGAGCAGTACTTC
d_call: TRBD1
v_call: TRBV6-2/TRBV6-3
clone_size: NA
j_call: TRBJ2-7

cdr3_aa: CASSPGQGNYEQYF
cdr3_nt: TGTGCCAGCAGCCCGGGACAGGGTAACTACGAGCAGTACTTC
d_call: TRBD1
v_call: TRBV5-4
clone_size: few
j_call: TRBJ2-7

cdr3_aa: CASSFPGSGYTF
cdr3_nt: TGTGCCAGCAGCTTTCCGGGGAGCGGCTACACCTTC
d_call: NA
v_call: TRBV7-2
clone_size: once
j_call: TRBJ1-2

cdr3_aa: CASRKGGGSTDTQYF
cdr3_nt: TGTGCCAGCAGAAAGGGTGGAGGTAGCACAGATACGCAGTATTTT
d_call: NA
v_call: TRBV5-4
clone_size: NA
j_call: TRBJ2-3

cdr3_aa: CAWSVTQRTSLTDTQYF
cdr3_nt: TGTGCCTGGAGTGTAACCCAGAGGACGAGCCTCACAGATACGCAGTATTTT
d_call: NA
v_call: TRBV30
clone_size: NA
j_call: TRBJ2-3

cdr3_aa: CATSPLRQFPGELFF
cdr3_nt: TGTGCCACCAGTCCTCTCCGACAGTTCCCCGGGGAGCTGTTTTTT
d_call: NA
v_call: TRBV15
clone_size: once
j_call: TRBJ2-2

cdr3_aa: CASSLAAGRPSPTDNEQFF
cdr3_nt: TGCGCCAGCAGCTTGGCCGCCGGGAGGCCCTCCCCCACAGACAATGAGCAGTTCTTC
d_call: TRBD2
v_call: TRBV5-1
clone_size: once
j_call: TRBJ2-1

cdr3_aa: CASAPGFLTGAPEQYF
cdr3_nt: TGTGCCAGCGCCCCCGGCTTTTTAACAGGGGCACCCGAGCAGTACTTC
d_call: TRBD1
v_call: TRBV3-1/TRBV3-2
clone_size: NA
j_call: TRBJ2-7

cdr3_aa: CASSSQGYGYTF
cdr3_nt: TGTGCCAGCAGCTCCCAGGGGTATGGCTACACCTTC
d_call: NA
v_call: TRBV7-2
clone_size: NA
j_call: TRBJ1-2

cdr3_aa: CATSPRLADQTYEQYF
cdr3_nt: TGTGCCACCAGCCCACGCTTAGCGGATCAAACCTACGAGCAGTACTTC
d_call: NA
v_call: TRBV15
clone_size: NA
j_call: TRBJ2-7

cdr3_aa: CASSFAYQVNTEAFF
cdr3_nt: TGTGCCAGCAGCTTCGCTTACCAGGTGAACACTGAAGCTTTCTTT
d_call: NA
v_call: TRBV11-2
clone_size: NA
j_call: TRBJ1-1

cdr3_aa: CASSLDSLEAFF
cdr3_nt: TGTGCCAGCAGCTTAGACAGTCTTGAAGCTTTCTTT
d_call: NA
v_call: TRBV7-9
clone_size: once
j_call: TRBJ1-1

cdr3_aa: CASSSGDTEAFF
cdr3_nt: TGTGCCAGCAGCTCGGGGGACACTGAAGCTTTCTTT
d_call: NA
v_call: TRBV11-1
clone_size: NA
j_call: TRBJ1-1

cdr3_aa: CATSDSGRGGEAFF
cdr3_nt: TGTGCCACCAGTGATTCGGGCAGGGGCGGTGAAGCTTTCTTT
d_call: NA
v_call: TRBV24-1
clone_size: NA
j_call: TRBJ1-1

cdr3_aa: CASSLTGGDGYTF
cdr3_nt: TGTGCCAGCAGTCTCACAGGGGGGGATGGCTACACCTTC
d_call: TRBD1
v_call: TRBV2
clone_size: NA
j_call: TRBJ1-2

cdr3_aa: CASILSGVHNQPQHF
cdr3_nt: TGTGCCAGCATCCTTTCGGGGGTCCACAATCAGCCCCAGCATTTT
d_call: NA
v_call: TRBV28
clone_size: NA
j_call: TRBJ1-5

cdr3_aa: CASSNSRGSNQPQHF
cdr3_nt: TGCGCCAGCAGCAACAGTAGGGGAAGCAATCAGCCCCAGCATTTT
d_call: NA
v_call: TRBV4-1
clone_size: NA
j_call: TRBJ1-5

cdr3_aa: CASSYDRESWDYGYTF
cdr3_nt: TGTGCCAGCAGTTATGACAGGGAATCATGGGACTATGGCTACACCTTC
d_call: TRBD1
v_call: TRBV2
clone_size: NA
j_call: TRBJ1-2

cdr3_aa: CASSELAGGHNEQFF
cdr3_nt: TGTGCCAGCAGTGAACTAGCGGGAGGGCACAATGAGCAGTTCTTC
d_call: TRBD2
v_call: TRBV6-1
clone_size: medium-sized
j_call: TRBJ2-1

cdr3_aa: CASSVLAGVSYEQYF
cdr3_nt: TGCGCCAGCAGCGTACTAGCGGGAGTCTCCTACGAGCAGTACTTC
d_call: TRBD2
v_call: TRBV5-1
clone_size: NA
j_call: TRBJ2-7

cdr3_aa: CASSFSGVYEQYF
cdr3_nt: TGTGCCAGCAGCTTTAGCGGTGTCTACGAGCAGTACTTC
d_call: NA
v_call: TRBV7-2
clone_size: NA
j_call: TRBJ2-7

cdr3_aa: CASSVEGPVYGYTF
cdr3_nt: TGCGCCAGCAGTGTGGAGGGTCCCGTATATGGCTACACCTTC
d_call: NA
v_call: TRBV10-2
clone_size: NA
j_call: TRBJ1-2

cdr3_aa: CASSEAPGTGELFF
cdr3_nt: TGTGCCAGCAGTGAGGCGCCGGGGACCGGGGAGCTGTTTTTT
d_call: NA
v_call: TRBV6-4
clone_size: NA
j_call: TRBJ2-2

cdr3_aa: CASSQDPAGGYNEQFF
cdr3_nt: TGCGCCAGCAGCCAAGATCCAGCGGGAGGGTACAATGAGCAGTTCTTC
d_call: TRBD2
v_call: TRBV4-3
clone_size: NA
j_call: TRBJ2-1

cdr3_aa: CASSLWVQGPKYF
cdr3_nt: TGTGCCAGCAGCTTATGGGTACAGGGCCCCAAGTACTTC
d_call: NA
v_call: TRBV7-8
clone_size: NA
j_call: TRBJ2-7

cdr3_aa: CASGNRPDFLTDTQYF
cdr3_nt: TGTGCCAGCGGTAACCGACCCGACTTCCTCACAGATACGCAGTATTTT
d_call: NA
v_call: TRBV6-6
clone_size: NA
j_call: TRBJ2-3